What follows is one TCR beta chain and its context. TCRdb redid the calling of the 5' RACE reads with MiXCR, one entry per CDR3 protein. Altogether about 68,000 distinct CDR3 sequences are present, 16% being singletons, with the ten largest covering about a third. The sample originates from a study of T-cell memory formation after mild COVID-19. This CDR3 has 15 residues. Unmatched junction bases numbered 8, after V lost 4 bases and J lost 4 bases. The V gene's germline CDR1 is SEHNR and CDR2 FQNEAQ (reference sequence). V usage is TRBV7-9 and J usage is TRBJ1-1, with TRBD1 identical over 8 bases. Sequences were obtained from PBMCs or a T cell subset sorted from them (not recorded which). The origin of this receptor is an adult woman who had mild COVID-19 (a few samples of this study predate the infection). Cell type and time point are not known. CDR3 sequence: CASSSARGLVTEAFF. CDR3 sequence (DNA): TGTGCCAGCAGCTCCGCCAGGGGGCTAGTCACTGAAGCTTTCTTT.